The clone carrying this TCR beta chain was counted many times. Researchers prepared the TCRbeta library using unique molecular identifiers, the study reports. Each CDR3 protein is one row after TCRdb ran MiXCR on the PCR reads. The table shows fewer than 200,000 distinct CDR3 sequences, with more than 6.5% occurring only once. The entry originates in a study of T-cell reconstitution after alpha-beta-depleted transplantation in children. Germline V lookup: CDR1 MGHDK, CDR2 SYGVNS. The CDR3 has 15 amino acids. V lost 3 bases to trimming and J lost 10 bases; unmatched junction nucleotides: 7. The clonotype was recovered from a human donor who donated a stem cell graft to a child with Wiskott-Aldrich syndrome. This sample comprised PBMCs from the stem cell graft donor, obtained from the stem cell graft. This chain links TRBV25-1 with TRBJ1-6; the match to TRBD1 covers 9 bases. This chain's CDR3 is CASSEAGQGRSPLHF. CDR3 bases: TGTGCCAGCAGTGAGGCGGGACAGGGCCGGTCACCCCTCCACTTT. Full variable domain (outside the CDR3, taken from reference TRBV25-1 and TRBJ1-6): EADIYQTPRYLVIGTGKKITLECSQTMGHDKMYWYQQDPGMELHLIHYSYGVNSTEKGDLSSESTVSRIRTEHFPLTLESARPSHTSQYLCASSEAGQGRSPLHFGNGTRLTVT.